Sequencing of this TCR beta chain was carried out in a study of T cell changes during pregnancy in multiple sclerosis. Germline assignment: CDR1 LNHDA and CDR2 SQIVND (reference sequence). Trimming removed 4 bases from V and 4 bases from J, with 11 bases in between. The CDR3 totals 13 residues. Assay used: immunoSEQ multiplex PCR; TCRdb lists only in-frame clones, some missing. The table lists 40,000 or so clones, 91% of them singletons. This clone came up once. The TCR comes from a female donor with multiple sclerosis, enrolled in a pregnancy study. The sequencing used CD8+ T cells from peripheral blood mononuclear cells, collected in the second trimester of pregnancy. The V gene is TRBV19, the J gene TRBJ2-7; a possible D gene is TRBD2 (5 bases). CDR3 DNA: TGTGCCAGTAGTACCGGTGGAGGATACGAGCAGTACTTC. Protein: CASSTGGGYEQYF.